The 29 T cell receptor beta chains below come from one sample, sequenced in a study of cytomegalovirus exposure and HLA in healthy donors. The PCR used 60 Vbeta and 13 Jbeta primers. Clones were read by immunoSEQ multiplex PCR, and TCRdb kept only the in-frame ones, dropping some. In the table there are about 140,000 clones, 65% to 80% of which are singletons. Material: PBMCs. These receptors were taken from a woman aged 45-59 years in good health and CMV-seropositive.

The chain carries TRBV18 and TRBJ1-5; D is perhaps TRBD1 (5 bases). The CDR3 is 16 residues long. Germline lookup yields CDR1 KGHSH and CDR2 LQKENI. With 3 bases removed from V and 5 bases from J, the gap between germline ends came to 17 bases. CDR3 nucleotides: TGTGCCAGCTCACCCGCTTCCGGGACGGGGGATCAGCCCCAGCATTTT. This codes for CASSPASGTGDQPQHF.

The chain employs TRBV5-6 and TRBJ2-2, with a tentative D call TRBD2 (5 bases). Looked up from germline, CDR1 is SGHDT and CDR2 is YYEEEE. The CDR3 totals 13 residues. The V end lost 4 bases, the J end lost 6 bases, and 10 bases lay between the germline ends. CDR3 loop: CASSPWESGELFF. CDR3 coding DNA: TGTGCCAGCAGCCCCTGGGAGTCCGGGGAGCTGTTTTTT.

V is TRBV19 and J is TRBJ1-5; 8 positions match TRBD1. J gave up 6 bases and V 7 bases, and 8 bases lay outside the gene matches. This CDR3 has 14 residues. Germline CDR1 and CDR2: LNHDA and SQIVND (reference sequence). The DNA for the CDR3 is TGTGCCAGTAAAGTGGCAGGGGGCGGTCAGCCCCAGCATTTT. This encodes CASKVAGGGQPQHF.

The CDR3 is CASSELGQPQHF. In DNA, the CDR3 is TGTGCCAGTAGTGAGCTAGGTCAGCCCCAGCATTTT. The chain joins TRBV19 to TRBJ1-5; D not certain. The germline gives CDR1 LNHDA, CDR2 SQIVND (reference sequence). The CDR3 loop spans 12 amino acids. Between the trimmed V and J ends, which lost 5 bases and 6 bases, there was a span of 8 bases. The complete variable domain, with remaining parts taken from reference TRBV19 and TRBJ1-5, reads DGGITQSPKYLFRKEGQNVTLSCEQNLNHDAMYWYRQDPGQGLRLIYYSQIVNDFQKGDIAEGYSVSREKKESFPLTVTSAQKNPTAFYLCASSELGQPQHFGDGTRLSIL.

The CDR3 DNA follows: TGTGCCACCAGCAGAGGGTCCCCAGGGGCACGGGGTAATTCACCCCTCCACTTT. This translates into CATSRGSPGARGNSPLHF. This rearrangement joins TRBV15 to TRBJ1-6; a possible D gene is TRBD1 (6 bases). The germline V and J ends were trimmed by 1 base and 6 bases, with 19 bases remaining between them. The CDR3 totals 18 residues. Germline V gene lookup returns CDR1 LNHNV and CDR2 YYDKDF (reference sequence).

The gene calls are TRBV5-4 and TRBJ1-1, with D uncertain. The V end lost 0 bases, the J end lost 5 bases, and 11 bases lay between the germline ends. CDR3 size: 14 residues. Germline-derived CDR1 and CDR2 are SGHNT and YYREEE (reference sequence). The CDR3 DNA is TGTGCCAGCAGCTTGGCCGAGGGCTTAACTGAAGCTTTCTTT. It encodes CASSLAEGLTEAFF. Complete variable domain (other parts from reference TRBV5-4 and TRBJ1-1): ETGVTQSPTHLIKTRGQQVTLRCSSQSGHNTVSWYQQALGQGPQFIFQYYREEENGRGNFPPRFSGLQFPNYSSELNVNALELDDSALYLCASSLAEGLTEAFFGQGTRLTVV.

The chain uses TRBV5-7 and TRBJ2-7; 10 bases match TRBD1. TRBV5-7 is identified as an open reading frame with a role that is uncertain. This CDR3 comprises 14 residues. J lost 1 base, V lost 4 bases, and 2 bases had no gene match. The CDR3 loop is CASSEDRGSYEQYF. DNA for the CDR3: TGTGCCAGCAGCGAGGACAGGGGGTCCTACGAGCAGTACTTC.

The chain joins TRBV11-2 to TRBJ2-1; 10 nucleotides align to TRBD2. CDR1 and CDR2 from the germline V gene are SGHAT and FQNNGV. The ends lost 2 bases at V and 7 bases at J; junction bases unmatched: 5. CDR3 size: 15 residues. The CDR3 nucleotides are TGTGCCAGCAGCTTAACTAGCGGGGAGGTAAATGAGCAGTTCTTC. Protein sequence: CASSLTSGEVNEQFF.

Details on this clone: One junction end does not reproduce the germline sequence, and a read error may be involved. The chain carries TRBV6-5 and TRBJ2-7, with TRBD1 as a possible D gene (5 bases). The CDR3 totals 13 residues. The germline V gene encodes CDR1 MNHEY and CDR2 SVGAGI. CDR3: CASRTGSSSEQYF. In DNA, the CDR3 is TGTGCCAGCAGAACAGGTTCCTCCTCCGAGCAGTACTTC.

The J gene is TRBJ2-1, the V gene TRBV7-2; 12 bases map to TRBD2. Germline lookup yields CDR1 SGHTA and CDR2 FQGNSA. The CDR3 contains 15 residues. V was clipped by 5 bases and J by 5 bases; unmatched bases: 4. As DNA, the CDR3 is TGTGCCAGCAGCGCGACTAGCGGGGGCAACAATGAGCAGTTCTTC. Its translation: CASSATSGGNNEQFF.

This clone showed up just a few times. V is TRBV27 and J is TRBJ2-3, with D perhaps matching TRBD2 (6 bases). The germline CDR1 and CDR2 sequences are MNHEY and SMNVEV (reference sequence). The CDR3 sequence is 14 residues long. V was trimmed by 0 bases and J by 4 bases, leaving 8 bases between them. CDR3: CASSLSRGADTQYF. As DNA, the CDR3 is TGTGCCAGCAGTTTATCGCGGGGCGCAGATACGCAGTATTTT.

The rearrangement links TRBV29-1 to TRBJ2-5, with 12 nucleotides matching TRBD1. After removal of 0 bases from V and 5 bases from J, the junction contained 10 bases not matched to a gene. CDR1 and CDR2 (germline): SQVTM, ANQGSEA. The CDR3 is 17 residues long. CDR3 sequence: CSVEDLGGTGGLETQYF. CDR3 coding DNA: TGCAGCGTTGAAGATCTGGGGGGGACAGGGGGCTTGGAGACCCAGTACTTC.

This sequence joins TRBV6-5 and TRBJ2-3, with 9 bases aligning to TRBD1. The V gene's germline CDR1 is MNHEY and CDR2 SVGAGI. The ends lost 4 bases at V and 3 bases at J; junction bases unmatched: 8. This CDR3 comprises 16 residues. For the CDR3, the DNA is TGTGCCAGCAGTTTGACGGGACAGGGAGGGACAGATACGCAGTATTTT. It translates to CASSLTGQGGTDTQYF.

The CDR3 protein is CASSPPAAGSQETQYF. The CDR3 nucleotides read TGCGCCAGCAGCCCCCCGGCGGCGGGGAGCCAAGAGACCCAGTACTTC. This chain uses TRBV5-1 with TRBJ2-5, with a weak D call TRBD2 (6 bases). In germline, CDR1 is SGHRS, CDR2 YFSETQ. The length of the CDR3 is 16 residues. V gave up 4 bases and J gave up 1 base, with 17 bases separating them.

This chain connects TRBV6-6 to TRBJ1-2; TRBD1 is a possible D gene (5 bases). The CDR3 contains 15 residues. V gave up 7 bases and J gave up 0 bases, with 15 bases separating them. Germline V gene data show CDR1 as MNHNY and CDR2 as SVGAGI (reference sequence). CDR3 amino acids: CASTYSTVTNYGYTF. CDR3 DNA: TGTGCCAGCACCTATTCGACAGTCACTAACTATGGCTACACCTTC.

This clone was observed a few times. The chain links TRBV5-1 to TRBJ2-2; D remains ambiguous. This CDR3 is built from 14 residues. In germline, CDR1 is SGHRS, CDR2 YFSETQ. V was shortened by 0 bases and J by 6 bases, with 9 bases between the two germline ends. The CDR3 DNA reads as TGCGCCAGCAGCTTGGCAGATGTGCCCGGGGAGCTGTTTTTT. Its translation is CASSLADVPGELFF.

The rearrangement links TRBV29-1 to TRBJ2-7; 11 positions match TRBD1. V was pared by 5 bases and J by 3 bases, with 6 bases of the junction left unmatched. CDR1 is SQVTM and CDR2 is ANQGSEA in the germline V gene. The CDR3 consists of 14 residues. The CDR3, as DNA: TGCAGCGTTCTGATCGGGACAGGGGGCTACGAGCAGTACTTC. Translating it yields CSVLIGTGGYEQYF.

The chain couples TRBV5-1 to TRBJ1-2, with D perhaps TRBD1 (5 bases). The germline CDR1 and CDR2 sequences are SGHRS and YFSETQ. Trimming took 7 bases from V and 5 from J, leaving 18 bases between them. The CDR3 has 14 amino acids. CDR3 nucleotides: TGCGCCAGCCACCGGGACGAGGGACTTTATGGCTACACCTTC. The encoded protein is CASHRDEGLYGYTF.

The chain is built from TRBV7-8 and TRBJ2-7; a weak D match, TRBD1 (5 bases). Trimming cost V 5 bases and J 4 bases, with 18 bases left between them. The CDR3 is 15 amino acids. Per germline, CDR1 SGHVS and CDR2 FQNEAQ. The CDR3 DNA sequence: TGTGCCAGCAGCGCTTACAAGGGGCCCACATACGAGCAGTACTTC. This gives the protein CASSAYKGPTYEQYF.

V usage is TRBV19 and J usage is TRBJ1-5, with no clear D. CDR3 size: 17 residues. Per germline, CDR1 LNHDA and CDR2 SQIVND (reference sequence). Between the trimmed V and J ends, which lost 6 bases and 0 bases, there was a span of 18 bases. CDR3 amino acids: CASSFNSLGYSNQPQHF. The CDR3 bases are TGTGCCAGTAGCTTCAATTCCCTCGGGTATAGCAATCAGCCCCAGCATTTT.

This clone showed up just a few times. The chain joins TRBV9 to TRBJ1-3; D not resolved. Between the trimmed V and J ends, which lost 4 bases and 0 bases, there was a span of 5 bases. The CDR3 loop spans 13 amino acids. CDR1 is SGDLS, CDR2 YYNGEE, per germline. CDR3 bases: TGTGCCAGCAGCCTTAGCTCTGGAAACACCATATATTTT. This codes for CASSLSSGNTIYF.

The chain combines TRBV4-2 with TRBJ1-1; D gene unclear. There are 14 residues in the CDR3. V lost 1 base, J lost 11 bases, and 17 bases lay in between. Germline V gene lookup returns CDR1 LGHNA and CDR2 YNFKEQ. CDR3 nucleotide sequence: TGTGCCAGCAGCCAAGGTCTGGTGAGGGTTGGTGCTTTCTTT. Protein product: CASSQGLVRVGAFF.

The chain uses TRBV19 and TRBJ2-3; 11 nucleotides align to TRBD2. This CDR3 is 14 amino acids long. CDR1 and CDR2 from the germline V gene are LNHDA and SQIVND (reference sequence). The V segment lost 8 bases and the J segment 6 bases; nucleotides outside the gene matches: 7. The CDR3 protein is CASRVAGGADTQYF. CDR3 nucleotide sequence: TGTGCCAGTCGGGTAGCGGGGGGGGCGGATACGCAGTATTTT.

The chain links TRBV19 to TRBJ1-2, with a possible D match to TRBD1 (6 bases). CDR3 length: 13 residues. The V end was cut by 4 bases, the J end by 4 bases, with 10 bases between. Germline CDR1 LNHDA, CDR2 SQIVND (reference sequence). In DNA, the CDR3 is TGTGCCAGTAGTAAAGGGGGGGTCTATGGCTACACCTTC. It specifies CASSKGGVYGYTF.

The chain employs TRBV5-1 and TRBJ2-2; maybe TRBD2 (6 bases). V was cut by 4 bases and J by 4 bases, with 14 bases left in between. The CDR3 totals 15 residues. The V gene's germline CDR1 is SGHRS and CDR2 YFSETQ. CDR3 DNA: TGCGCCAGCAGCCCACCGGGGGTCCTCACCGGGGAGCTGTTTTTT. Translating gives CASSPPGVLTGELFF.

Here the CDR3 reads CASSISSGGPSYEQYF. The CDR3 region has the DNA TGTGCCAGTAGTATCAGCAGCGGGGGGCCCTCCTACGAGCAGTACTTC. The chain uses TRBV19 and TRBJ2-7; 9 bases map to TRBD2. Germline CDR1 LNHDA, CDR2 SQIVND (reference sequence). J lost 0 bases, V lost 3 bases, and 6 bases had no gene match. This CDR3 comprises 16 residues.

The CDR3 DNA reads as TGTGCCAGCAGTTCTCGGACTCTTGCTTGGCGGGAGACCCAGTACTTC. This codes for CASSSRTLAWRETQYF. V gene TRBV28 combines with J gene TRBJ2-5; D may be TRBD2 (5 bases). Germline V gene sequence: CDR1 MDHEN, CDR2 SYDVKM. The ends were cut back, 4 bases at V and 5 bases at J, with 20 bases in the middle. CDR3 length: 16 residues.

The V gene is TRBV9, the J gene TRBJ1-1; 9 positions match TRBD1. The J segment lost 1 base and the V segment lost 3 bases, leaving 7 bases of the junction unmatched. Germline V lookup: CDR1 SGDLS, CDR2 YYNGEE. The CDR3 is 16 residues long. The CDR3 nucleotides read TGTGCCAGCAGCGCGGACAGGGGCCGAGGGAACACTGAAGCTTTCTTT. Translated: CASSADRGRGNTEAFF.

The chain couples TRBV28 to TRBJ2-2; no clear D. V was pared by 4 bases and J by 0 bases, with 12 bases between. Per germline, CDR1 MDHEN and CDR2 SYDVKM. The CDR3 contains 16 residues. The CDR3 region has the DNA TGTGCCAGCAGTTCAACGAGAGGCACGAACACCGGGGAGCTGTTTTTT. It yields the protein CASSSTRGTNTGELFF.